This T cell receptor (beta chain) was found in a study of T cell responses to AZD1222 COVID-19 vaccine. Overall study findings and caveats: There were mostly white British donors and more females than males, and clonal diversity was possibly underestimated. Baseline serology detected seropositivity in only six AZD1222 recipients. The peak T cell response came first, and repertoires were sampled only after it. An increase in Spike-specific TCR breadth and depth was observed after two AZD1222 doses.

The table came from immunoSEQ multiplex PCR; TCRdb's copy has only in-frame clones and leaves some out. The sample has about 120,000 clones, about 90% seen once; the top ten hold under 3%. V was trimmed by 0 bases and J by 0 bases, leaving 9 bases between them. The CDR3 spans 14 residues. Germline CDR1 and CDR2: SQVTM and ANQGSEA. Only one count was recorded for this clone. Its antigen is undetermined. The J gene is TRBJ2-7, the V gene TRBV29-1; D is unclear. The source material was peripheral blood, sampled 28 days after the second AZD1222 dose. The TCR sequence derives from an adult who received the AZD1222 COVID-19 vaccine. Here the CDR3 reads CSVEDTRSSYEQYF. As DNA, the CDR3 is TGCAGCGTTGAAGACACCAGAAGCTCCTACGAGCAGTACTTC.